This T cell receptor (beta chain) stems from a study of cytomegalovirus exposure and HLA in healthy donors. Per germline, CDR1 MDHEN and CDR2 SYDVKM. This CDR3 has 16 residues. The J segment lost 3 bases and the V segment lost 3 bases, leaving 9 bases of the junction unmatched. Use of 60 Vbeta and 13 Jbeta primers characterized the PCR. TCRdb keeps only in-frame clones here, not all; method: immunoSEQ multiplex PCR. Found here are roughly 100,000 clones, approximately 83% of them singletons; the top ten hold under 4%. The clonotype was recovered from a female donor in good health and CMV-seropositive. The chain is built from TRBV28 and TRBJ1-2; TRBD1 matches at 8 bases. The sequenced sample consisted of PBMCs. The CDR3 nucleotides are TGTGCCAGCAGTTTGACAGGGGCAAAATTATACTATGGCTACACCTTC. Its translation is CASSLTGAKLYYGYTF.